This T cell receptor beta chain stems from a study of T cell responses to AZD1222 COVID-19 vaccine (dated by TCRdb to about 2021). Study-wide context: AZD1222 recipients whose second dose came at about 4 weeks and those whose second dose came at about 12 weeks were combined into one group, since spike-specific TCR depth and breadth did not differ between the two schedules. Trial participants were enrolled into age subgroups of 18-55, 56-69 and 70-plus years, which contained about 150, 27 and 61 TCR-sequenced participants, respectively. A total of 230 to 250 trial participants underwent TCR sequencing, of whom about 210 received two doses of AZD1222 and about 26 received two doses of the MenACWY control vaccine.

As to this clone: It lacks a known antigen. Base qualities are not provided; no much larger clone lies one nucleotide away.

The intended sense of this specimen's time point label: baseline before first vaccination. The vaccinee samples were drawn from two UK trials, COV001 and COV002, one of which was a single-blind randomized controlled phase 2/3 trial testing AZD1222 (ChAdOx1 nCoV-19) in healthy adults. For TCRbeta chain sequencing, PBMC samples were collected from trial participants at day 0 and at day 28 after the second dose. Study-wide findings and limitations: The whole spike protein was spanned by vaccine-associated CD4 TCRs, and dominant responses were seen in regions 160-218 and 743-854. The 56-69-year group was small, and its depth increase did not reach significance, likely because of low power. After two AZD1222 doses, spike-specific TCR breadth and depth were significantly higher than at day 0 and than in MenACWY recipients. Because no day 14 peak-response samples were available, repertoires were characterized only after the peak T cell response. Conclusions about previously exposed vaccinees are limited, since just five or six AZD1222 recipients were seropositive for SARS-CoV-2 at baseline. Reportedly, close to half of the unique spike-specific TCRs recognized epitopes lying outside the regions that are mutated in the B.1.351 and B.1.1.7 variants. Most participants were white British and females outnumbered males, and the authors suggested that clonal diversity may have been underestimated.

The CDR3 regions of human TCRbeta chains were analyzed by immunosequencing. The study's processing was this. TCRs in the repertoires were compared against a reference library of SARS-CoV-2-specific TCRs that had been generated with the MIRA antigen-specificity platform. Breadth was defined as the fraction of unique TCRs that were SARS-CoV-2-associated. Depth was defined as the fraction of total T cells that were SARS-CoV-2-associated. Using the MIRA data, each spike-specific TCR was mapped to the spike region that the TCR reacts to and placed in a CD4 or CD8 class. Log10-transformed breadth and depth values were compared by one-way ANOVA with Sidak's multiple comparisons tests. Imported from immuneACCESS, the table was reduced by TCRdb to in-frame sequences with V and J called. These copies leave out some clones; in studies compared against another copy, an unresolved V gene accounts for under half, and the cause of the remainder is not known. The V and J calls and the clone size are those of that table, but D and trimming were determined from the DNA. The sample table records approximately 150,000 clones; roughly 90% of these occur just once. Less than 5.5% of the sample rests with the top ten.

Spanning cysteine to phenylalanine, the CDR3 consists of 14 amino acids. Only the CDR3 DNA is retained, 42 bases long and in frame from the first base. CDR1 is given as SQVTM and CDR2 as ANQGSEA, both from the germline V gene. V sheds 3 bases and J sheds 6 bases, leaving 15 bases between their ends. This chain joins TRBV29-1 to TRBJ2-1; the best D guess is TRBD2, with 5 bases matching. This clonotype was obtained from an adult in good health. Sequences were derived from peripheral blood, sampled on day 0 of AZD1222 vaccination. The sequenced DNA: TGCAGCGTTGACGGGCTAGCTCGGAGCAATGAGCAGTTCTTC. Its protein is CSVDGLARSNEQFF.